This TCR beta chain emerged from a study of blood T cell repertoires in COVID-19. Followed over time, Seattle patients had been enrolled while infection was active. The sample holds many counts of this clone. In germline, CDR1 is SGHRS, CDR2 YFSETQ. Trimming pared 5 bases from V and 3 bases from J, leaving 15 bases between. This CDR3 is 16 amino acids long. TCRdb's copy holds only in-frame clones and misses some; the assay was immunoSEQ multiplex PCR. The table records 130,000 or so clones, around 89% of them present only once. The receptor was derived from a human donor with COVID-19, enrolled during active disease. The donor label of this sample is uncertain. The chain carries TRBV5-1 and TRBJ2-6, with D possibly being TRBD2 (6 bases). Sequencing was performed on peripheral blood. In nucleotides, the CDR3 is TGCGCCAGCAGGGCTACCTCCGGGGGTGGGGCCAACGTCCTGACTTTC. It translates to CASRATSGGGANVLTF.